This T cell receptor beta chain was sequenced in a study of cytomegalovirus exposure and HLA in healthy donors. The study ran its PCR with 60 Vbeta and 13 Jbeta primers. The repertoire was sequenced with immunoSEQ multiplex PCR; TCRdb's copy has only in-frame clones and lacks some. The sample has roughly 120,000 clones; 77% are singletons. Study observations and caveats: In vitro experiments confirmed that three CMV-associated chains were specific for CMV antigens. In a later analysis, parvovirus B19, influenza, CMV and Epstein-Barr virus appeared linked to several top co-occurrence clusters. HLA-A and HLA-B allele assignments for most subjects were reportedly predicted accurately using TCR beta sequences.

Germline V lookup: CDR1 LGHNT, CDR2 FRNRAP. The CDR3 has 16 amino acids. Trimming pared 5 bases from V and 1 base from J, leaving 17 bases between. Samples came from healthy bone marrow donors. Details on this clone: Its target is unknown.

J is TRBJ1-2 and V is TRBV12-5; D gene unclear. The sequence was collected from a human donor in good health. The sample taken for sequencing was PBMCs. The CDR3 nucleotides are TGTGCTAGTGGTCCCACCCCCAGTGAGGGTAACTATGGCTACACCTTC. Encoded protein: CASGPTPSEGNYGYTF.